This T cell receptor beta chain was captured in a study of T cell repertoires in cytomegalovirus infection. Study details: From public TCR beta signatures came an indication of both CMV infection and matching HLA type. The study's findings and limits: People with CMV and the relevant HLA were identified by cumulative public TCR beta family frequency. HLA-C-restricted CMV-specific TCR beta clonotypes were dominant in the ex vivo response.

Comment on this clonotype: Its specificity is not known.

TCRdb re-called the reads through MiXCR, storing one row per CDR3 protein. The repertoire has approximately 140,000 distinct CDR3 sequences, approximately 8.8% of them found once; the top ten carry over 9.5%. Sequencing input: PBMCs. This clonotype was obtained from a human donor in good health (CMV status not recorded). Some clones in this sample may be carry-over from other donors' samples.

The CDR3 here is CSATRDRGHEQYF. The CDR3 DNA reads as TGCAGTGCTACGAGGGACAGGGGCCACGAGCAGTACTTC. The gene calls are TRBV20-1 and TRBJ2-7; 10 nucleotides line up with TRBD1. The V segment lost 4 bases and the J segment 5 bases; nucleotides outside the gene matches: 5. Looked up from germline, CDR1 is DFQATT and CDR2 is SNEGSKA (reference sequence). The CDR3 runs to 13 residues.